The 4 T cell receptor beta chains given below trace back to one sample, sequenced in a study of blood T cell repertoires in COVID-19 (TCRdb year 2020). Libraries came from the immunoSEQ multiplex PCR assay. TCRdb took this table from immuneACCESS and kept in-frame rearrangements with V and J called. Such tables lack part of the clones; where checked against another copy, unresolved V genes explain under half of the gap, and the rest is unexplained. The table for this sample lists about 270,000 clones; roughly nine tenths of them were counted only once. Together, the top ten hold approximately 12% of the sample. Material for sequencing was peripheral blood. The receptor source for this set is a woman aged 25 to 39 with COVID-19, enrolled during active disease.

The chain is built from TRBV23-1 and TRBJ1-1; 7 bases agree with TRBD1. TRBV23-1 is annotated as an ORF whose role is uncertain. The CDR3 runs to 15 residues. V shed 4 bases, J shed 0 bases, and the junction held 5 bases outside the gene matches. The CDR3 sequence: CASSPNDRVNTEAFF. CDR3 sequence (DNA): TGCGCCAGCAGTCCTAATGACAGGGTGAACACTGAAGCTTTCTTT.

This clone has only a few counts. V gene TRBV21-1 combines with J gene TRBJ1-3; TRBD1, the table's D call, lacks a check against the DNA. TRBV21-1 is classified as a pseudogene. This CDR3 spans 11 amino acids. The chain's CDR3 is CASNRGNTIYF. The DNA for the CDR3 is TGTGCCAGCAACAGGGGAAACACCATATATTTT.

The rearrangement links TRBV18 to TRBJ2-6; tentatively, D is TRBD2 (5 bases). Trimming removed 6 bases at V and 4 bases at J, with 19 bases between. Looked up from germline, CDR1 is KGHSH and CDR2 is LQKENI. The length of the CDR3 is 17 residues. CDR3 region: CASSTRREGRGANVLTF. CDR3 sequence (DNA): TGTGCCAGCTCCACCCGGCGAGAGGGCCGAGGGGCCAACGTCCTGACTTTC. The entire variable domain, with the rest obtained from reference TRBV18 and TRBJ2-6, is as follows: NAGVMQNPRHLVRRRGQEARLRCSPMKGHSHVYWYRQLPEEGLKFMVYLQKENIIDESGMPKERFSAEFPKEGPSILRIQQVVRGDSAAYFCASSTRREGRGANVLTFGAGSRLTVL.

This clone was seen just once. The rearrangement uses TRBV28 and TRBJ2-1, with a weak D call TRBD1 (5 bases). Trimming pared 6 bases from V and 7 bases from J, leaving 13 bases between. Germline V CDR1 and CDR2: MDHEN, SYDVKM. This CDR3 comprises 13 residues. The CDR3 DNA sequence: TGTGCCAGCAGCTCAGGGTACCTGAATGAGCAGTTCTTC. It yields the protein CASSSGYLNEQFF.